This T cell receptor beta chain was observed in a study of OX40 agonist ivuxolimab in advanced cancers. TCRdb's copy holds only in-frame clones and misses some; the assay was immunoSEQ multiplex PCR. The repertoire holds over 50,000 clones, with about 90% as singletons. Per germline, CDR1 SGDLS and CDR2 YYNGEE. V lost 3 bases and J lost 1, with 4 bases in between. This CDR3 has 12 residues. The specimen was CD4+ or CD8+ T cells sorted from blood, collected in a trial of the OX40 agonist ivuxolimab. The clonotype comes from an adult with an advanced solid tumor such as melanoma, head and neck, liver or kidney cancer. The chain joins TRBV9 to TRBJ1-1; D not certain. The CDR3 is CASSGTNTEAFF. CDR3 DNA: TGTGCCAGCAGCGGCACGAACACTGAAGCTTTCTTT. Combining the CDR3 with reference TRBV9 and TRBJ1-1 gives the whole variable domain DSGVTQTPKHLITATGQRVTLRCSPRSGDLSVYWYQQSLDQGLQFLIQYYNGEERAKGNILERFSAQQFPDLHSELNLSSLELGDSALYFCASSGTNTEAFFGQGTRLTVV.